The clone carrying this T cell receptor (beta chain) was counted between two and nine times. Its antigen is not identified. This CDR3 is 16 amino acids long. CDR1 and CDR2 (germline): MNHEY, SVGEGT. The V gene end was trimmed by 6 bases and the J gene end by 6 bases; junction bases not matched to a gene: 13. This sample is part of a study of CD8 T cells in ankylosing spondylitis. Findings and caveats of the study: As for the disease-linked clones, they showed a CD8+ phenotype and occurred at relatively low frequencies in peripheral blood. Reported data indicate significant enrichment of disease-linked clones within matched ankylosing spondylitis synovial fluid. Apparently characteristic of ankylosing spondylitis blood was a TCR beta motif (about 8 highly homologous variants).

TCRdb re-called the 5' RACE reads with MiXCR, one entry per CDR3 protein. The table lists roughly 700,000 distinct CDR3 sequences, under 20% of them singletons. The chain joins TRBV6-2 or TRBV6-3 to TRBJ2-1; 8 bases line up with TRBD1. What was sequenced was blood, either unsorted or a sorted T cell fraction (not recorded which). The clonotype was recovered from a male donor with ankylosing spondylitis. The CDR3 nucleotides are TGTGCCAGCAGCGATACTGCCAGGGGGCTCGGCAATGAGCAGTTCTTC. It specifies CASSDTARGLGNEQFF.